This T cell receptor (beta chain) came from a study of Ad26.COV2.S vaccination and SARS-CoV-2 variants. General study results and limits: Overall T cell responses may have been underestimated by the analyses of TCR breadth and depth. Measurement of non-spike TCR breadth gave similar results in vaccine and placebo recipients.

Profiled with immunoSEQ multiplex PCR; TCRdb holds only in-frame clones, not every one. The sample has 400,000 to 450,000 clones, 75% to 95% seen once; the top ten hold more than 9%. Treatment specified: over 15 received Ad26.COV2.S at low or high dose, single or two shots; 5 received placebo; per-sample allocation not given. All samples were drawn on day 63, counting from the first vaccine or placebo injection. Points on this clone: Its antigen is unidentified.

V was trimmed by 5 bases and J by 6 bases, leaving 17 bases between them. Germline assignment: CDR1 SGHTA and CDR2 FQGTGA. The CDR3 runs to 15 residues. The chain recombines TRBV7-3 with TRBJ2-1; D is ambiguous. The specimen was peripheral blood, collected in a trial of Ad26.COV2.S vaccine versus placebo. The TCR comes from a person aged 18-60 years who received the Ad26.COV2.S COVID-19 vaccine or a placebo. The chain's CDR3 is CASSLDILDINEQFF. The CDR3 DNA reads as TGTGCCAGCAGCCTCGACATTCTTGACATCAATGAGCAGTTCTTC. Full variable domain (outside the CDR3, taken from reference TRBV7-3 and TRBJ2-1): GAGVSQTPSNKVTEKGKYVELRCDPISGHTALYWYRQSLGQGPEFLIYFQGTGAADDSGLPNDRFFAVRPEGSVSTLKIQRTERGDSAVYLCASSLDILDINEQFFGPGTRLTVL.